This entry lists 20 T cell receptor beta chains sequenced from one sample in a study of T cell repertoires in cytomegalovirus infection. TCRdb reanalysed the reads using MiXCR and keeps one entry per CDR3 protein. The table records more than 650,000 distinct CDR3 sequences, approximately 40% of them present only once. Source material: PBMCs. These TCRs come from a human donor in good health (CMV status not recorded). Some clones in this sample may be carry-over from other donors' samples.

Only a few counts were recorded for this clonotype. This chain joins TRBV19 and TRBJ1-1, with unresolved D. The CDR3 has 12 amino acids. Germline V lookup: CDR1 LNHDA, CDR2 SQIVND (reference sequence). V was cut by 3 bases and J by 8 bases, with 10 bases left in between. The CDR3 here is CASSMNGEEAFF. The CDR3 DNA reads TGTGCCAGTAGTATGAATGGGGAGGAAGCTTTCTTT.

This clonotype was picked up a small number of times. CDR3 bases: TGCGCCAGCAGCCAAGATGTTTTCGGGATCCAAGAGACCCAGTACTTC. Translation: CASSQDVFGIQETQYF. The rearrangement joins TRBV4-1 to TRBJ2-5; weak D call: TRBD2 (5 bases). CDR1 and CDR2 (germline): MGHRA, YSYEKL. V dropped 0 bases and J dropped 1 base, with 12 bases sitting between them. This CDR3 has 16 amino acids.

This clonotype was seen a handful of times. The genes are TRBV7-6 and TRBJ1-4, with D unclear. Germline loops: CDR1 SGHVS, CDR2 FNYEAQ. The ends were cut back, 5 bases at V and 0 bases at J, with 16 bases in the middle. The CDR3 length is 17 residues. The CDR3 loop reads CASSQAPSRATNEKLFF. CDR3 DNA sequence: TGTGCCAGCAGCCAGGCGCCCTCGAGGGCAACTAATGAAAAACTGTTTTTT.

This clonotype was observed a handful of times. The chain links TRBV12-3 or TRBV12-4 to TRBJ2-7; no definite D call. CDR3 length: 13 residues. V was trimmed by 6 bases and J by 6 bases, leaving 15 bases between them. The CDR3 nucleotides are TGTGCCAGCAGCATAGCCGGTTTGGGCGAGCAGTACTTC. It specifies CASSIAGLGEQYF.

This rearrangement joins TRBV20-1 to TRBJ2-5, with TRBD1 as a possible D gene (5 bases). Trimming removed 1 base from V and 5 bases from J, with 17 bases in between. The CDR3 covers 15 residues. The germline gives CDR1 DFQATT, CDR2 SNEGSKA (reference sequence). The CDR3 DNA reads TGCAGTGCTAGAGGATTGGGCGCAGGGCGGGAGACCCAGTACTTC. It yields the protein CSARGLGAGRETQYF.

This clonotype has a count of ten or more. This chain links TRBV28 with TRBJ2-7; TRBD1 is a possible D gene (5 bases). Trimming pared 4 bases from V and 2 bases from J, leaving 24 bases between. From germline, CDR1 is MDHEN and CDR2 SYDVKM. This CDR3 comprises 18 residues. CDR3 region: CASSSLFFQGISPYEQYF. CDR3 bases: TGTGCCAGCAGTTCCCTCTTTTTTCAGGGTATTTCTCCCTACGAGCAGTACTTC.

This rearrangement joins TRBV6-2 or TRBV6-3 to TRBJ2-1; no clear D gene. V shed 0 bases and J shed 3 bases, with 3 bases lying between them. The CDR3 length is 13 residues. The V gene's germline CDR1 is MNHEY and CDR2 SVGEGT. The CDR3 loop reads CASSYSIYNEQFF. CDR3 DNA sequence: TGTGCCAGCAGTTACTCTATCTACAATGAGCAGTTCTTC.

The V and J genes are TRBV11-2 and TRBJ2-7; D remains ambiguous. Per germline, CDR1 SGHAT and CDR2 FQNNGV. Trimming removed 7 bases at V and 1 base at J, with 17 bases between. The CDR3 consists of 15 residues. The CDR3 loop is CASNLGLVGSYEQYF. In DNA form, the CDR3 reads TGTGCCAGCAATCTAGGGTTGGTAGGATCCTACGAGCAGTACTTC.

This clonotype was seen repeatedly, ten times or more. V gene TRBV7-9 combines with J gene TRBJ2-5; D not certain. V was shortened by 5 bases and J by 1 base, with 11 bases between the two germline ends. Germline CDR1 reads SEHNR; CDR2 reads FQNEAQ (reference sequence). The CDR3 length is 14 residues. CDR3 sequence: CASSPPGFQETQYF. CDR3 nucleotide sequence: TGTGCCAGCAGCCCCCCCGGGTTCCAAGAGACCCAGTACTTC.

On this clonotype itself: With a much larger clone just one base away, this may be a read error. The V call is TRBV28, the J call TRBJ2-2, with D perhaps TRBD2 (6 bases). The V gene's germline CDR1 is MDHEN and CDR2 SYDVKM. The CDR3 has 16 amino acids. The CDR3 DNA reads TGTGCCAGCAGTTTATTCGGGAAAATGAACACCGGGGGGCTGTTTTTT. It is translated as CASSLFGKMNTGGLFF.

To note about this clonotype: The junction shows a germline mismatch at one end, possibly a read error. J is TRBJ2-7 and V is TRBV7-4; weak D call: TRBD2 (6 bases). This CDR3 is 16 amino acids long. CDR1 and CDR2 from the germline V gene are SGHVT and SQSDAQ. The CDR3 here is CASSLAQGIFGGEQSF. The DNA for the CDR3 is TGTGCCAGCAGCTTAGCGCAGGGTATATTTGGCGGGGAGCAGTCCTTC.

This clonotype was recorded at least ten times. This chain connects TRBV7-2 to TRBJ1-5; D is unclear. CDR1 is SGHTA and CDR2 is FQGNSA in the germline V gene. There are 13 residues in the CDR3. V shed 1 base and J shed 5 bases, with 6 bases lying between them. This chain's CDR3 is CASSLEAHQPQHF. CDR3 in DNA: TGTGCCAGCAGCTTAGAGGCCCATCAGCCCCAGCATTTT.

The sample holds a few counts of this clonotype. This sequence joins TRBV7-2 and TRBJ2-3; D tentatively reads TRBD1 or TRBD2 (5 bases each). V lost 2 bases to trimming and J lost 5 bases, with 11 bases between them. The CDR3 extends over 14 amino acids. From germline, CDR1 is SGHTA and CDR2 FQGNSA. The CDR3 coding sequence is TGTGCCAGCAGCTTATCGGGACGGCGAGATACGCAGTATTTT. The encoded protein is CASSLSGRRDTQYF.

This chain links TRBV12-3 or TRBV12-4 with TRBJ1-3; 8 nucleotides line up with TRBD1. The ends lost 1 base at V and 0 bases at J; junction bases unmatched: 2. The CDR3 consists of 16 residues. CDR3 in amino acids: CASSLGGTGSGNTIYF. CDR3 in DNA: TGTGCCAGCAGTTTAGGGGGGACAGGCTCTGGAAACACCATATATTTT.

V usage is TRBV7-9 and J usage is TRBJ2-3; a weak D match, TRBD1 (5 bases). This CDR3 has 12 amino acids. Trimming cost V 4 bases and J 8 bases, with 10 bases left between them. Looked up from germline, CDR1 is SEHNR and CDR2 is FQNEAQ (reference sequence). The CDR3 DNA follows: TGTGCCAGCAGCTCCGACAGAGGTACGCAGTATTTT. This translates into CASSSDRGTQYF.

V and J are TRBV29-1 and TRBJ2-6; D remains ambiguous. The CDR3 contains 16 residues. V shed 3 bases and J shed 4 bases, with 16 bases lying between them. CDR1 is SQVTM, CDR2 ANQGSEA, per germline. CDR3 residues: CSVDSQDLAGANVLTF. The CDR3 DNA reads as TGCAGCGTTGATTCGCAGGACCTCGCCGGGGCCAACGTCCTGACTTTC.

This rearrangement joins TRBV6-1 to TRBJ1-5; no definite D call. Trimming shortened V by 3 bases and J by 3 bases, and 6 bases separated the two germline ends. CDR3 length: 13 amino acids. Germline-derived CDR1 and CDR2 are MNHNS and SASEGT. The CDR3: CASSDWANQPQHF. The DNA for the CDR3 is TGTGCCAGCAGTGACTGGGCCAATCAGCCCCAGCATTTT.

In regard to this clonotype: A much larger clone sits a single nucleotide away, making a read error possible. The chain recombines TRBV28 with TRBJ1-5; maybe TRBD1 (5 bases). This CDR3 is built from 14 residues. The germline V gene has CDR1 MDHEN and CDR2 SYDVKM. V lost 2 bases and J 6 bases, leaving 11 bases between the germline ends. CDR3 nucleotides: TGTGCCAGCAGTTTAGGGGGGTCGAGTCAGCCCCAGCATTTT. Its protein is CASSLGGSSQPQHF.

There are a few counts of this clonotype. The CDR3, as DNA: TGTGCCAGCAGTATGACAGACACCTACGAGCAGTACTTC. Its translation is CASSMTDTYEQYF. This rearrangement joins TRBV28 to TRBJ2-7; D perhaps matches TRBD1 (5 bases). CDR3 length: 13 amino acids. Germline CDR1 is MDHEN and CDR2 is SYDVKM. V was clipped by 5 bases and J by 2 bases, with 10 bases between them.

V is TRBV6-1 and J is TRBJ1-2; no clear D gene. The germline V and J ends were trimmed by 2 bases and 4 bases, with 8 bases remaining between them. Germline V CDR1 and CDR2: MNHNS, SASEGT. The length of the CDR3 is 13 residues. In DNA, the CDR3 is TGTGCCAGCAGTGAACGGGCCCTCTATGGCTACACCTTC. This gives the protein CASSERALYGYTF.